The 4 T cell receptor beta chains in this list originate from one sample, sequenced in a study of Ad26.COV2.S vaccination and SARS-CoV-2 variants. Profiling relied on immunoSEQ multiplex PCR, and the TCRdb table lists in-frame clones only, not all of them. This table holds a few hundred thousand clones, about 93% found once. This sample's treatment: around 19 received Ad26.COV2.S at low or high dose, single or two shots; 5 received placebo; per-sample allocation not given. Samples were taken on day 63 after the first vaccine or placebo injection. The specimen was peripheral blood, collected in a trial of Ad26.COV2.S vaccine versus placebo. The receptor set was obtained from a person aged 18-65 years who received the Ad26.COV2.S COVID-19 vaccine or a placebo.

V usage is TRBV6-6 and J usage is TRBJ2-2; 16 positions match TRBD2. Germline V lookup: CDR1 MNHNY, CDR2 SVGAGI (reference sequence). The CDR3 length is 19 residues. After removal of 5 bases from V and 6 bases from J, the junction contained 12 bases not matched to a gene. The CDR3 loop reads CASSREGTSGRAPAGELFF. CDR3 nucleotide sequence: TGTGCCAGCAGTCGTGAGGGGACTAGCGGGAGGGCCCCGGCCGGGGAGCTGTTTTTT.

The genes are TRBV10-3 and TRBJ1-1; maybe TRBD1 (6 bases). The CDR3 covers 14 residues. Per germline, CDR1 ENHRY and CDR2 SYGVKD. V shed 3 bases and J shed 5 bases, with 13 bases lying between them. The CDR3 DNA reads TGTGCCATCAGTGACCACAGGGTAGGGACTGAAGCTTTCTTT. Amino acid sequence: CAISDHRVGTEAFF.

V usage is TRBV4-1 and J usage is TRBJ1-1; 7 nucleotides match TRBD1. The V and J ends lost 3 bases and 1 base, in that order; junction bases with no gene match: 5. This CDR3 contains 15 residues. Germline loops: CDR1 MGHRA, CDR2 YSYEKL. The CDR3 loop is CASSHDREGNTEAFF. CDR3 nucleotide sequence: TGCGCCAGCAGCCACGACAGGGAGGGGAACACTGAAGCTTTCTTT.

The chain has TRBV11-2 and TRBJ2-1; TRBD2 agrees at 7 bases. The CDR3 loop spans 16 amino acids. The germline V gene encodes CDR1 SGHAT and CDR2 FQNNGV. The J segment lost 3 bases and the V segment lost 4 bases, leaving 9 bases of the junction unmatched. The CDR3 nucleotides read TGTGCCAGCAGCTCATCGGCCGGGACTAACTACAATGAGCAGTTCTTC. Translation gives CASSSSAGTNYNEQFF.